These 4 T cell receptor beta chains share one sample of origin, sequenced in a study of blood T cell repertoires in COVID-19. TCRdb's copy holds only in-frame clones and misses some; the assay was immunoSEQ multiplex PCR. The sample shows more than 70,000 clones, approximately 90% of them seen only once. Sequenced: peripheral blood. These receptors were taken from a woman aged 18-30 years with acute or convalescent COVID-19.

The J gene is TRBJ1-2, the V gene TRBV5-5, with TRBD1 identical over 8 bases. The germline V gene encodes CDR1 SGHKS and CDR2 YYEKEE (reference sequence). V shed 4 bases, J shed 6 bases, and the junction held 2 bases outside the gene matches. The CDR3 sequence is 12 residues long. The CDR3 here is CASSADRDGYTF. The CDR3 DNA is TGTGCCAGCAGCGCGGACAGGGATGGCTACACCTTC.

The chain uses TRBV30 and TRBJ2-7; possibly TRBD1 for D (5 bases). The CDR3 has 11 residues. Germline V gene sequence: CDR1 GTSNPN, CDR2 SVGIG (reference sequence). The V and J ends lost 4 bases and 10 bases respectively, with 14 bases between them. CDR3 loop: CAWTKGPDQYF. The CDR3 DNA reads as TGTGCCTGGACCAAGGGGCCAGATCAGTACTTC.

CDR3 coding DNA: TGTGCCAGCAGTTCTCTATCTTGGACAGGGAAACACATGAACACTGAAGCTTTCTTT. It specifies CASSSLSWTGKHMNTEAFF. The chain links TRBV28 to TRBJ1-1; TRBD1 matches at 8 bases. Germline V gene sequence: CDR1 MDHEN, CDR2 SYDVKM. The CDR3 length is 19 residues. With 4 bases clipped from V and 0 bases from J, the junction kept 16 bases outside the gene matches.

The chain links TRBV5-1 to TRBJ2-5, with a weak D call TRBD2 (6 bases). CDR1 is SGHRS and CDR2 is YFSETQ in the germline V gene. Trimming stripped 5 bases from V and 2 bases from J, with 10 bases between. CDR3 size: 13 residues. Written as DNA, the CDR3 is TGCGCCAGCAGTCGGGGGTTACAAGAGACCCAGTACTTC. This translates into CASSRGLQETQYF. Variable domain in full (rest from reference TRBV5-1 and TRBJ2-5): KAGVTQTPRYLIKTRGQQVTLSCSPISGHRSVSWYQQTPGQGLQFLFEYFSETQRNKGNFPGRFSGRQFSNSRSEMNVSTLELGDSALYLCASSRGLQETQYFGPGTRLLVL.